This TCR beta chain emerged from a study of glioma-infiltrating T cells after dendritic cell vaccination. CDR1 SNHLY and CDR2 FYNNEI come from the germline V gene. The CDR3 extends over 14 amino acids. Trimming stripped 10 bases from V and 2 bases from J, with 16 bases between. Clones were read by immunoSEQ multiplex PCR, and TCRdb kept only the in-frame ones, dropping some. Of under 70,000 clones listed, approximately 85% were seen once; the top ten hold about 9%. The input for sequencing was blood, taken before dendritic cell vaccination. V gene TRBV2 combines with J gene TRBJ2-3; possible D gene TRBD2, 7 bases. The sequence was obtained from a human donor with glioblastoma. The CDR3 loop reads CATDEGGTTDTQYF. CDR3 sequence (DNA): TGTGCCACCGACGAGGGGGGGACCACAGATACGCAGTATTTT.